This T cell receptor beta chain was found in a study of memory CD8 T cells in hepatitis C reinfection. Whole-study context: After reinfection, a couple of primary-infection resolvers became chronically infected. Pre-reinfection samples were taken 55 to 20 weeks before detection.

Time point here: pre-reinfection, 55 to 20 weeks before reinfection detection. No in vitro expansion preceded TCR sequencing of the sorted cells. The Montreal HEPCO cohort supplied donors who inject drugs. Study-wide findings and caveats: Conclusions on public clonotypes and secondary clearance were not definitive with 4 or 5 donors.

The germline V gene encodes CDR1 SNHLY and CDR2 FYNNEI. The CDR3 sequence is 16 residues long. Losses at the gene ends were 1 base for V and 2 bases for J; bases not matched to a gene: 4. Sequenced by immunoSEQ multiplex PCR; TCRdb stores in-frame clones only, minus some. The repertoire holds 50,000 or so clones, with nearly 90% as singletons. On this clone itself: Its antigen is currently unknown.

The TCR sequence derives from a man between 18 and 35 years old with hepatitis C virus infection. V and J are TRBV2 and TRBJ2-3, with 9 bases lining up with TRBD2. Sequences were obtained from naive CD8+ T cells sorted from blood. The CDR3 loop is CASSEVLAGTTDTQYF. The CDR3 bases are TGTGCCAGCAGTGAAGTTCTAGCGGGGACCACAGATACGCAGTATTTT.